This T cell receptor beta chain appears in the sequencing data of a study of cytomegalovirus exposure and HLA in healthy donors. Regarding the study as a whole: A later analysis reported that several of the most significant clusters appeared to be linked to common viral pathogens, among them Epstein-Barr virus. A later analysis found that most CMV-associated TCR beta chains appeared HLA-restricted. A later analysis associated 15,000 to 20,000 TCR beta sequences with HLA alleles at a 0.05 false discovery rate.

Trimming stripped 2 bases from V and 1 base from J, with 8 bases between. In germline, CDR1 is GTSNPN, CDR2 SVGIG (reference sequence). This CDR3 is 13 amino acids long. PCR involved 60 Vbeta and 13 Jbeta primers. Method: immunoSEQ multiplex PCR; TCRdb's copy keeps in-frame clones and lacks some. The table records nearly 70,000 clones, 65% to 75% of them present only once. This clone was seen only a few times. Its antigen is undetermined. The receptor was derived from a woman in her fifties or sixties in good health and CMV-seropositive. The specimen was PBMCs. The chain employs TRBV30 and TRBJ1-1; D is undetermined. CDR3 sequence: CAWSRVPNTEAFF. The CDR3 DNA reads as TGTGCCTGGAGTCGCGTTCCGAACACTGAAGCTTTCTTT.